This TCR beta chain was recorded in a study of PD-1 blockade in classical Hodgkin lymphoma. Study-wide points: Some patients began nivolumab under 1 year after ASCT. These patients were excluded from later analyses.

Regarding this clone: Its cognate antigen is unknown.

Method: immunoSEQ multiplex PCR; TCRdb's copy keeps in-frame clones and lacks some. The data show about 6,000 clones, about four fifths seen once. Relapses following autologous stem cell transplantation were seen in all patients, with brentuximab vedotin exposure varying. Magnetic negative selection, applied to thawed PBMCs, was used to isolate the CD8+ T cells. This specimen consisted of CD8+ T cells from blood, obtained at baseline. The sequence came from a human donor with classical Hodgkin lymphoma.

This CDR3 is CAWSDSGSNQPQHF. Written as DNA, the CDR3 is TGTGCCTGGAGTGATTCCGGAAGCAATCAGCCCCAGCATTTT. The chain combines TRBV30 with TRBJ1-5; D not resolved. Looked up from germline, CDR1 is GTSNPN and CDR2 is SVGIG (reference sequence). Trimming took 1 base from V and 1 from J, leaving 8 bases between them. This CDR3 has 14 amino acids. The full variable domain, in which reference TRBV30 and TRBJ1-5 provide the parts outside the CDR3, is SQTIHQWPATLVQPVGSPLSLECTVEGTSNPNLYWYRQAAGRGLQLLFYSVGIGQISSEVPQNLSASRPQDRQFILSSKKLLLSDSGFYLCAWSDSGSNQPQHFGDGTRLSIL.